The following is a TCR beta chain sequence with its context. Its antigen remains unidentified. These data are taken from a study of post-analysis software for immune sequencing data. Notes on the study in general: The five TRBV segments detected at higher frequency in patients than in controls included TRBV5-6, TRBV5-1 and TRBV20-1.

Sequencing libraries made from TCR beta cDNA carried unique molecular identifiers. TCRdb processed the PCR reads anew with MiXCR; each CDR3 protein has one entry. The sample includes about 540,000 distinct CDR3 sequences, under 40% seen only once; the top ten take about 5.6%. CDR1 and CDR2 from the germline V gene are LGHNA and YNFKEQ. The CDR3 is 15 residues long. The V and J ends lost 0 bases and 5 bases respectively, with 13 bases between them. This sequence joins TRBV4-2 and TRBJ1-2, with no clear D. Sequenced: blood. This receptor was taken from a girl younger than 18 with multiple sclerosis. CDR3 sequence: CASSQEREYGYGYTF. In nucleotides, the CDR3 is TGTGCCAGCAGCCAAGAGAGAGAATATGGTTATGGCTACACCTTC.